This T cell receptor (beta chain) emerged from a study of radiotherapy plus CTLA-4 blockade in lung cancer. Study details: Objective responses emerged in under 20% of patients, and around 29% attained disease control. General study points: In blood, after radiotherapy plus ipilimumab, tumor-derived TCR clones expanded.

Sequencing used immunoSEQ multiplex PCR; TCRdb keeps in-frame clones, though not all of them. Of over 85,000 clones listed, around 79% are singletons. This clone was observed a single time. Its target is not known. This CDR3 comprises 14 residues. J lost 2 bases, V lost 7 bases, and 8 bases had no gene match. Germline V gene lookup returns CDR1 MNHNS and CDR2 SASEGT. Chemo-refractory metastatic non-small-cell lung cancer patients received focal radiation with ipilimumab CTLA-4 blockade. The rearrangement uses TRBV6-1 and TRBJ2-7, with TRBD1 identical over 7 bases. The sequence was obtained from a human donor with non-small cell lung cancer who had a partial response to radiotherapy plus ipilimumab. Some clones in this sample may be carry-over from other donors' samples. Here the sequenced sample was peripheral blood, taken from a patient treated with radiotherapy plus ipilimumab. CDR3 bases: TGTGCCAGCAAGTTGGACAGGCCTCCCTACGAGCAGTACTTC. It specifies CASKLDRPPYEQYF.